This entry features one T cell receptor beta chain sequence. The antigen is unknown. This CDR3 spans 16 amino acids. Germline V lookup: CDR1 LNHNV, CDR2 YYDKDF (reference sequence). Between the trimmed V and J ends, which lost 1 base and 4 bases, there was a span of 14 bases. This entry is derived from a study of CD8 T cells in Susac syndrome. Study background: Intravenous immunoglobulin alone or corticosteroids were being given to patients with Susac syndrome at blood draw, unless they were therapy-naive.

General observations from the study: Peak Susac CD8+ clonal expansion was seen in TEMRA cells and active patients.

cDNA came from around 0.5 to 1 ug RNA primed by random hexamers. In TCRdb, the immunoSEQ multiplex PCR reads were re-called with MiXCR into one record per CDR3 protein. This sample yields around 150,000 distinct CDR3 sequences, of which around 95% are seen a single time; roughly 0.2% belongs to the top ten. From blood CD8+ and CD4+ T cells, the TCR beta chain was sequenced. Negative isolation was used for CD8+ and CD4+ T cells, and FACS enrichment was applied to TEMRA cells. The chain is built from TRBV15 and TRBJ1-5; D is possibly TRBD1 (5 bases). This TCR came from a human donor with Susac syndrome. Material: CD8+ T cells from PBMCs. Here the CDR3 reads CATSRGREGTNQPQHF. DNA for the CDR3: TGTGCCACCAGCAGAGGACGGGAGGGGACTAATCAGCCCCAGCATTTT. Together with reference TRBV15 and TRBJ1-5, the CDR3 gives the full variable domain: DAMVIQNPRYQVTQFGKPVTLSCSQTLNHNVMYWYQQKSSQAPKLLFHYYDKDFNNEADTPDNFQSRRPNTSFCFLDIRSPGLGDTAMYLCATSRGREGTNQPQHFGDGTRLSIL.